This entry lists 32 T cell receptor beta chains sequenced from one sample in a study of blood T cells in healthy people across ages. For the second PCR, which ran for about 6 to 11 cycles, a sample-barcoded 5' primer and a J-beta primer mix were used. Each CDR3 protein gets one entry after TCRdb re-called the 5' RACE reads with MiXCR. The repertoire includes around 1,100,000 distinct CDR3 sequences, roughly two fifths of them detected once, and around 13% sits in the top ten. The sample consisted of blood. These TCRs come from a man aged 18 to 29 in good health.

As regards this clonotype: One end of the junction fails to match germline, which may point to a read error. The chain recombines TRBV24-1 with TRBJ2-3, with D tentatively TRBD1 (5 bases). From germline, CDR1 is KGHDR and CDR2 SFDVKD. The CDR3 totals 18 residues. This CDR3 is CATSDFQATRGMEDTQYF. The CDR3 nucleotides are TGTGCCACTAGTGATTTCCAGGCGACAAGGGGCATGGAAGATACGCAGTATTTT.

This clonotype turned up a few times. The chain couples TRBV5-1 to TRBJ2-3; possibly TRBD1 or TRBD2 for D (6 bases each). Trimming took 4 bases from V and 0 from J, leaving 18 bases between them. Germline CDR1 and CDR2: SGHRS and YFSETQ. The CDR3 spans 17 residues. CDR3 sequence: CASSILGGIRSTDTQYF. As DNA, the CDR3 is TGCGCCAGCAGCATACTAGGGGGGATCCGCAGCACAGATACGCAGTATTTT.

In this sample, this clonotype turned up a few times. This sequence joins TRBV5-1 and TRBJ2-1; TRBD2 matches at 9 bases. CDR1 and CDR2 (germline): SGHRS, YFSETQ. The CDR3 spans 17 residues. Trimming cost V 1 base and J 3 bases; bases outside gene matches: 8. For the CDR3, the DNA is TGCGCCAGCAGCTTGCTCCGACTAGCGGAGCTCTACAATGAGCAGTTCTTC. It specifies CASSLLRLAELYNEQFF. The variable domain in full, with the rest retrieved from reference TRBV5-1 and TRBJ2-1, is KAGVTQTPRYLIKTRGQQVTLSCSPISGHRSVSWYQQTPGQGLQFLFEYFSETQRNKGNFPGRFSGRQFSNSRSEMNVSTLELGDSALYLCASSLLRLAELYNEQFFGPGTRLTVL.

In this sample, this clonotype turned up a few times. The V gene is TRBV7-9, the J gene TRBJ1-2; TRBD1 matches 8 bases. V trimming: 7 bases; J trimming: 4 bases; junction bases outside the gene matches: 11. The CDR3 sequence is 15 residues long. CDR1 and CDR2 (germline): SEHNR, FQNEAQ (reference sequence). CDR3 bases: TGTGCCAGCATCACCGGACAGGGTTCGGGCTATGGCTACACCTTC. Its translation: CASITGQGSGYGYTF.

This clonotype was counted a few times. The chain uses TRBV7-8 and TRBJ1-6, with D hard to call. Per the germline V gene, CDR1 is SGHVS and CDR2 is FQNEAQ. The ends were cut back, 1 base at V and 8 bases at J, with 12 bases in the middle. The CDR3 runs 15 residues. CDR3 coding DNA: TGTGCCAGCAGCTTAGTAACGACTGCACATTCACCCCTCCACTTT. This encodes CASSLVTTAHSPLHF.

In its sample, this clonotype was seen many times. The chain is built from TRBV12-3 or TRBV12-4 and TRBJ1-1; D is ambiguous. Trimming took off 6 bases at V and 1 base at J, with 9 bases between the two ends. The CDR3 runs 13 residues. In DNA form, the CDR3 reads TGTGCCAGCAGCCCCTCAGAGAACACTGAAGCTTTCTTT. Amino acid sequence: CASSPSENTEAFF.

The chain has TRBV10-3 and TRBJ2-1; tentative D call: TRBD2 (6 bases). Looked up from germline, CDR1 is ENHRY and CDR2 is SYGVKD. V lost 0 bases to trimming and J lost 3 bases, with 6 bases between them. The CDR3 contains 14 residues. The CDR3 nucleotides read TGTGCCATCAGTGAGTCGCGGGGCTACAATGAGCAGTTCTTC. Translation gives CAISESRGYNEQFF.

This chain connects TRBV7-9 to TRBJ2-3, with no clear D. The V gene lost 6 bases and the J gene lost 0 bases, with 10 bases spanning the gap. Germline lookup yields CDR1 SEHNR and CDR2 FQNEAQ (reference sequence). The CDR3 is 14 residues long. The CDR3 DNA reads TGTGCCAGCAGGAGGCAGGAGAGCACAGATACGCAGTATTTT. It yields the protein CASRRQESTDTQYF.

This clonotype turned up a few times. The rearrangement uses TRBV11-2 and TRBJ2-3; 8 bases align to TRBD2. The CDR3 extends over 15 amino acids. CDR1 is SGHAT and CDR2 is FQNNGV in the germline V gene. V dropped 5 bases and J dropped 2; count of bases not matched to a gene: 6. The CDR3 DNA is TGTGCCAGCAGCGAAAGCGGGGGTCCCACAGATACGCAGTATTTT. Its protein is CASSESGGPTDTQYF.

This chain links TRBV29-1 with TRBJ1-1; a weak D match, TRBD1 (5 bases). V was pared by 8 bases and J by 5 bases, with 12 bases between. This CDR3 contains 11 residues. Germline-derived CDR1 and CDR2 are SQVTM and ANQGSEA. CDR3 in amino acids: CSLGGGTEAFF. The DNA for the CDR3 is TGCAGCCTTGGTGGGGGGACTGAAGCTTTCTTT.

The gene calls are TRBV5-6 and TRBJ2-1; a possible D gene is TRBD1 (7 bases). Germline loops: CDR1 SGHDT, CDR2 YYEEEE. V lost 2 bases and J 4 bases, leaving 13 bases between the germline ends. This CDR3 contains 15 residues. CDR3 in DNA: TGTGCCAGCAGCTTTTTCAGGGGGGAGTACAATGAGCAGTTCTTC. This gives the protein CASSFFRGEYNEQFF. Full variable domain (remainder filled in from reference TRBV5-6 and TRBJ2-1): DAGVTQSPTHLIKTRGQQVTLRCSPKSGHDTVSWYQQALGQGPQFIFQYYEEEERQRGNFPDRFSGHQFPNYSSELNVNALLLGDSALYLCASSFFRGEYNEQFFGPGTRLTVL.

This clonotype was observed a handful of times. This may arise from a read error, as a much more abundant clone is one base away. V gene TRBV7-2 combines with J gene TRBJ1-2; D uncertain. Germline V CDR1 and CDR2: SGHTA, FQGNSA. This CDR3 region has 13 residues. The V gene lost 1 base and the J gene lost 0 bases, with 3 bases spanning the gap. This chain's CDR3 is CASSLVTNYGYTF. DNA for the CDR3: TGTGCCAGCAGCTTAGTCACTAACTATGGCTACACCTTC.

CDR3 region: CASSVFSGGAAGELFF. CDR3 nucleotide sequence: TGTGCCAGCAGCGTATTTAGCGGGGGGGCAGCCGGGGAGCTGTTTTTT. V usage is TRBV9 and J usage is TRBJ2-2; 11 bases align to TRBD2. Germline lookup yields CDR1 SGDLS and CDR2 YYNGEE. This CDR3 is 16 amino acids long. With 1 base clipped from V and 6 bases from J, the junction kept 5 bases outside the gene matches.

The chain is built from TRBV4-2 and TRBJ2-2; D call uncertain. There are 16 residues in the CDR3. Germline V gene lookup returns CDR1 LGHNA and CDR2 YNFKEQ. With 0 bases removed from V and 0 bases from J, the gap between germline ends came to 8 bases. The CDR3 sequence: CASSQEETSNTGELFF. The CDR3 nucleotides read TGTGCCAGCAGCCAAGAGGAGACTTCGAACACCGGGGAGCTGTTTTTT.

This chain joins TRBV10-3 and TRBJ1-1; possibly TRBD1 for D (5 bases). CDR3 size: 14 residues. V gave up 7 bases and J gave up 3 bases, with 15 bases separating them. The germline gives CDR1 ENHRY, CDR2 SYGVKD. DNA for the CDR3: TGTGCCATCATGAGGGGTACGACGTACACTGAAGCTTTCTTT. Amino acid sequence: CAIMRGTTYTEAFF.

This clonotype was seen a handful of times. The chain carries TRBV14 and TRBJ1-1; D unresolved. The CDR3 covers 13 residues. The V end lost 3 bases, the J end lost 8 bases, and 13 bases lay between the germline ends. CDR1 and CDR2 from the germline V gene are SGHDN and FVKESK. CDR3 nucleotide sequence: TGTGCCAGCAGCCAGTTCACGGGCTCGGAAGCTTTCTTT. Protein product: CASSQFTGSEAFF.

This rearrangement joins TRBV4-3 to TRBJ1-4; D is undetermined. Germline CDR1 LGHNA, CDR2 YSLEER. V shed 0 bases and J shed 1 base, with 9 bases lying between them. The CDR3 sequence is 16 residues long. The CDR3 here is CASSQEPFGTNEKLFF. CDR3 DNA: TGCGCCAGCAGCCAAGAGCCCTTTGGAACTAATGAAAAACTGTTTTTT.

The V and J genes are TRBV4-3 and TRBJ2-5; D is possibly TRBD1 (5 bases). The CDR3 has 14 amino acids. The germline V gene has CDR1 LGHNA and CDR2 YSLEER. The ends were cut back, 0 bases at V and 11 bases at J, with 16 bases in the middle. CDR3 amino acids: CASSQDQGLNEQYF. CDR3 DNA: TGCGCCAGCAGCCAAGATCAGGGTCTCAATGAGCAGTACTTC.

This clonotype was counted a few times. CDR3 coding DNA: TGTGCCAGCACGGTAGCTGTAGATTCTGGTACCCTCCACTTT. This encodes CASTVAVDSGTLHF. The chain combines TRBV6-1 with TRBJ1-6; D ambiguous. Germline assignment: CDR1 MNHNS and CDR2 SASEGT. The V end lost 7 bases, the J end lost 14 bases, and 21 bases lay between the germline ends. CDR3 length: 14 amino acids.

The chain links TRBV5-1 to TRBJ1-1; D is possibly TRBD1 (6 bases). V dropped 4 bases and J dropped 5 bases, with 18 bases sitting between them. Germline V gene lookup returns CDR1 SGHRS and CDR2 YFSETQ. This CDR3 comprises 15 residues. CDR3 residues: CASSQNVQGGTEAFF. CDR3 nucleotide sequence: TGCGCCAGCAGCCAAAATGTACAGGGCGGAACTGAAGCTTTCTTT.

The rearrangement uses TRBV27 and TRBJ2-7; 8 bases align to TRBD1. After removal of 4 bases from V and 1 base from J, the junction contained 12 bases not matched to a gene. This CDR3 spans 17 amino acids. The germline V gene encodes CDR1 MNHEY and CDR2 SMNVEV (reference sequence). The CDR3: CASSSVFPGQESYEQYF. CDR3 in DNA: TGTGCCAGCAGTTCCGTATTTCCGGGACAGGAGTCCTACGAGCAGTACTTC.

This clonotype came up many times. The V call is TRBV20-1, the J call TRBJ2-5, with no clear D. CDR1 and CDR2 from the germline V gene are DFQATT and SNEGSKA (reference sequence). This CDR3 has 13 amino acids. V was clipped by 5 bases and J by 2 bases, with 12 bases between them. CDR3 in amino acids: CSAVRTVQETQYF. The CDR3 DNA sequence: TGCAGTGCTGTCCGCACGGTTCAAGAGACCCAGTACTTC.

As for this clonotype: It may be a read error: a sequence one base away is much more abundant. The CDR3, as DNA: TGTGCCAGCAGCCCTGGGACAGGGATCTACAATGAGCAGTACTTC. Amino acid sequence: CASSPGTGIYNEQYF. The J gene is TRBJ2-7, the V gene TRBV7-9, with 9 bases fitting TRBD1. This CDR3 spans 15 amino acids. Germline-derived CDR1 and CDR2 are SEHNR and FQNEAQ (reference sequence). V lost 5 bases and J lost 7; bases outside the gene matches: 12.

This chain uses TRBV20-1 with TRBJ2-7, with D possibly TRBD2 on 5 matching bases. Germline-derived CDR1 and CDR2 are DFQATT and SNEGSKA (reference sequence). V lost 5 bases and J 7 bases, leaving 15 bases between the germline ends. CDR3 length equals 12 residues. CDR3 amino acids: CSAGRNRNEQYF. The CDR3 DNA is TGCAGTGCTGGGAGAAACAGAAATGAGCAGTACTTC.

This chain joins TRBV7-9 and TRBJ1-1; 7 positions match TRBD1. This CDR3 is 13 amino acids long. Germline CDR1 is SEHNR and CDR2 is FQNEAQ (reference sequence). Losses at the gene ends were 10 bases for V and 0 bases for J; bases not matched to a gene: 5. CDR3 nucleotides: TGTGCCACCATCGGGACAGTGAACACTGAAGCTTTCTTT. It encodes CATIGTVNTEAFF.

The table lists this clonotype with a few counts. The chain employs TRBV7-2 and TRBJ2-1; D gene ambiguous. The germline V and J ends were trimmed by 3 bases and 4 bases, with 7 bases remaining between them. Germline assignment: CDR1 SGHTA and CDR2 FQGNSA. This CDR3 contains 13 residues. The DNA of the CDR3 is TGTGCCAGCAGCTTGCGTAAATACAATGAGCAGTTCTTC. Residues: CASSLRKYNEQFF.

The rearrangement uses TRBV6-5 and TRBJ1-2; D remains ambiguous. V dropped 5 bases and J dropped 7 bases, with 14 bases sitting between them. CDR3 length equals 13 residues. Germline V gene lookup returns CDR1 MNHEY and CDR2 SVGAGI. CDR3: CASSPFPAGGYTF. CDR3 bases: TGTGCCAGCAGTCCTTTCCCCGCGGGTGGCTACACCTTC.

The chain joins TRBV11-2 to TRBJ2-7; 7 bases fit TRBD2. CDR1 is SGHAT, CDR2 FQNNGV, per germline. CDR3 length: 15 residues. With 2 bases clipped from V and 1 base from J, the junction kept 5 bases outside the gene matches. The CDR3 coding sequence is TGTGCCAGCAGCTTACAAGCGGGGCCTTCCTACGAGCAGTACTTC. Translation gives CASSLQAGPSYEQYF.

This chain joins TRBV20-1 and TRBJ1-2; possible D gene TRBD1, 6 bases. CDR3 size: 12 residues. Germline assignment: CDR1 DFQATT and CDR2 SNEGSKA (reference sequence). V was cut by 4 bases and J by 4 bases, with 10 bases left in between. The chain's CDR3 is CSAKGVSYGYTF. The DNA of the CDR3 is TGCAGTGCTAAGGGGGTTAGCTATGGCTACACCTTC.

In this sample, this clonotype turned up a few times. This chain links TRBV7-6 with TRBJ1-1; D is unresolved. CDR3 length equals 13 residues. Between the trimmed V and J ends, which lost 5 bases and 5 bases, there was a span of 12 bases. From germline, CDR1 is SGHVS and CDR2 FNYEAQ. As DNA, the CDR3 is TGTGCCAGCAGCCCAACCAGAGAAACTGAAGCTTTCTTT. It specifies CASSPTRETEAFF.

The table lists this clonotype with a few counts. The chain's CDR3 is CASSPQQGSYNEQFF. The CDR3 DNA sequence: TGTGCCAGCAGCCCCCAACAGGGCTCCTACAATGAGCAGTTCTTC. V gene TRBV7-2 combines with J gene TRBJ2-1; D possibly corresponds to TRBD1 (6 bases). V was cut by 5 bases and J by 0 bases, with 11 bases left in between. Germline V CDR1 and CDR2: SGHTA, FQGNSA. This CDR3 is 15 amino acids long.

Points on this clonotype: A read error may produce the germline difference seen at one junction end. The rearrangement uses TRBV27 and TRBJ2-7; TRBD1 might be the D (5 bases). The DNA end is more similar to TRBJ2-5, so the J call may be wrong. The CDR3 is made up of 16 amino acids. Germline lookup yields CDR1 MNHEY and CDR2 SMNVEV (reference sequence). DNA for the CDR3: TGTGCCGGCAGTTTTTTCGACGGACACGCAATGGAGACCCAGTACTTC. As protein: CAGSFFDGHAMETQYF.